The 23 T cell receptor beta chains below come from one sample, sequenced in a study of blood T cell repertoires in COVID-19. Clones were read by immunoSEQ multiplex PCR, and TCRdb kept only the in-frame ones, dropping some. Of about 150,000 clones listed, around four fifths are singletons. The sequenced material came from PBMCs or T cells enriched from blood (not recorded which). The source is a woman in her fifties or sixties with acute COVID-19.

This chain connects TRBV5-1 to TRBJ1-4; D is unresolved. The CDR3 extends over 14 amino acids. Trimming shortened V by 0 bases and J by 5 bases, and 8 bases separated the two germline ends. Germline values: CDR1 SGHRS, CDR2 YFSETQ. Here the CDR3 reads CASSLGPINEKLFF. In DNA form, the CDR3 reads TGCGCCAGCAGCTTGGGGCCCATCAATGAAAAACTGTTTTTT.

This chain joins TRBV27 and TRBJ2-7, with TRBD2 matching over 8 bases. Losses at the gene ends were 3 bases for V and 5 bases for J; bases not matched to a gene: 9. Germline V gene data show CDR1 as MNHEY and CDR2 as SMNVEV (reference sequence). This CDR3 spans 15 amino acids. The CDR3 sequence: CASSFQAGRGHEQYF. The CDR3 DNA sequence: TGTGCCAGCAGTTTCCAGGCCGGGAGGGGCCACGAGCAGTACTTC.

The V call is TRBV7-2, the J call TRBJ2-5, with 13 bases fitting TRBD2. This CDR3 contains 17 residues. In germline, CDR1 is SGHTA, CDR2 FQGNSA. Trimming cost V 4 bases and J 4 bases; bases outside gene matches: 9. CDR3 amino acids: CASSWGGLAGVRETQYF. The CDR3 DNA sequence: TGTGCCAGCAGCTGGGGTGGACTAGCGGGGGTTAGAGAGACCCAGTACTTC.

The rearrangement joins TRBV4-2 to TRBJ1-4, with 9 bases matching TRBD1. The CDR3 covers 15 residues. Losses at the gene ends were 1 base for V and 4 bases for J; bases not matched to a gene: 1. Germline values: CDR1 LGHNA, CDR2 YNFKEQ. The CDR3 DNA follows: TGTGCCAGCAGCCAAGCGGGACAGGGTAATGAAAAACTGTTTTTT. This gives the protein CASSQAGQGNEKLFF.

The chain combines TRBV5-6 with TRBJ1-1, with 10 positions matching TRBD1. V shed 5 bases and J 5 bases; nucleotides not matched to a gene: 12. Germline loops: CDR1 SGHDT, CDR2 YYEEEE. The CDR3 totals 16 residues. The CDR3 DNA reads TGTGCCAGCAGTCCTCCGACAGGGGGCTTGAGTACTGAAGCTTTCTTT. Protein sequence: CASSPPTGGLSTEAFF.

This chain joins TRBV2 and TRBJ2-3, with 9 nucleotides matching TRBD1. Trimming removed 8 bases from V and 5 bases from J; junction bases left unmatched: 5. CDR1 and CDR2 from the germline V gene are SNHLY and FYNNEI. The CDR3 runs to 13 residues. CDR3 region: CASGGTGQDTQYF. In DNA form, the CDR3 reads TGTGCCAGCGGGGGGACAGGGCAAGATACGCAGTATTTT.

The CDR3: CASSIWAGETYNEQFF. CDR3 in DNA: TGTGCCAGTAGTATTTGGGCAGGGGAGACCTACAATGAGCAGTTCTTC. This chain uses TRBV19 with TRBJ2-1, with TRBD1 as a possible D gene (6 bases). V lost 3 bases and J 2 bases, leaving 14 bases between the germline ends. The V gene's germline CDR1 is LNHDA and CDR2 SQIVND (reference sequence). This CDR3 contains 16 residues. Full variable domain (remainder filled in from reference TRBV19 and TRBJ2-1): DGGITQSPKYLFRKEGQNVTLSCEQNLNHDAMYWYRQDPGQGLRLIYYSQIVNDFQKGDIAEGYSVSREKKESFPLTVTSAQKNPTAFYLCASSIWAGETYNEQFFGPGTRLTVL.

The V call is TRBV30, the J call TRBJ2-3; a possible D gene is TRBD1 (5 bases). The V end was cut by 1 base, the J end by 6 bases, with 5 bases between. Germline V lookup: CDR1 GTSNPN, CDR2 SVGIG (reference sequence). The CDR3 is 11 amino acids. The CDR3 DNA reads as TGTGCCTGGAGTGAGGGGGATACGCAGTATTTT. Amino acid sequence: CAWSEGDTQYF.

The chain couples TRBV5-4 to TRBJ2-1; TRBD2 might be the D (5 bases). Germline CDR1 and CDR2: SGHNT and YYREEE (reference sequence). The V gene lost 0 bases and the J gene lost 9 bases, with 10 bases spanning the gap. This CDR3 contains 13 residues. CDR3 residues: CASSLGLNPEQFF. The CDR3 bases are TGTGCCAGCAGCTTGGGACTAAACCCTGAGCAGTTCTTC.

The chain combines TRBV29-1 with TRBJ2-1; no firm D call. CDR3 length: 13 residues. From germline, CDR1 is SQVTM and CDR2 ANQGSEA. Deletions cut 5 bases from V and 7 bases from J, with 15 bases between. The CDR3: CSVRPSGRNEQFF. In DNA, the CDR3 is TGCAGCGTTAGGCCCTCGGGTAGAAATGAGCAGTTCTTC.

CDR3 sequence: CASSFARGQGGETQYF. The CDR3, as DNA: TGCGCCAGCAGCTTTGCCCGGGGACAGGGGGGAGAGACCCAGTACTTC. This sequence joins TRBV5-1 and TRBJ2-5; 11 bases align to TRBD1. Germline trimming cut 2 bases from V and 4 bases from J; bases unmatched to any gene: 7. CDR3 length equals 16 residues. The germline V gene has CDR1 SGHRS and CDR2 YFSETQ.

V and J are TRBV19 and TRBJ2-1; possible D gene TRBD2, 6 bases. Germline V gives CDR1 LNHDA, CDR2 SQIVND (reference sequence). The CDR3 is 15 residues long. The V end lost 5 bases, the J end lost 8 bases, and 19 bases lay between the germline ends. CDR3 coding DNA: TGTGCCAGTAGTCCCGGGACTGGACCTATCGATGAGCAGTTCTTC. The encoded protein is CASSPGTGPIDEQFF.

The rearrangement links TRBV7-2 to TRBJ1-6, with D hard to call. Between the trimmed V and J ends, which lost 0 bases and 7 bases, there was a span of 7 bases. This CDR3 contains 14 residues. CDR1 SGHTA and CDR2 FQGNSA come from the germline V gene. CDR3 bases: TGTGCCAGCAGCTTAGCCCCCCGGAATTCACCCCTCCACTTT. Translation gives CASSLAPRNSPLHF.

The rearrangement links TRBV7-2 to TRBJ2-1, with D possibly being TRBD2 (7 bases). Trimming left V 0 bases short and J 4 bases short, with 13 bases between. The germline CDR1 and CDR2 sequences are SGHTA and FQGNSA. This CDR3 has 16 residues. This CDR3 reads CASSLAAGRGYNEQFF. The CDR3 bases are TGTGCCAGCAGCTTAGCGGCGGGGAGGGGGTACAATGAGCAGTTCTTC. The complete variable domain, with remaining parts taken from reference TRBV7-2 and TRBJ2-1, reads GAGVSQSPSNKVTEKGKDVELRCDPISGHTALYWYRQSLGQGLEFLIYFQGNSAPDKSGLPSDRFSAERTGGSVSTLTIQRTQQEDSAVYLCASSLAAGRGYNEQFFGPGTRLTVL.

The CDR3 sequence is CASSLVPPGELFF. CDR3 nucleotides: TGTGCCAGCAGCTTAGTCCCCCCGGGGGAGCTGTTTTTT. V gene TRBV11-3 combines with J gene TRBJ2-2, with D uncertain. This CDR3 contains 13 residues. The germline V and J ends were trimmed by 1 base and 8 bases, with 8 bases remaining between them. Germline V gene data show CDR1 as SGHNT and CDR2 as YENEEA.

The chain couples TRBV6-1 to TRBJ1-5, with 8 bases identical to TRBD1. The J segment lost 4 bases and the V segment lost 1 base, leaving 9 bases of the junction unmatched. This CDR3 has 17 residues. The V gene's germline CDR1 is MNHNS and CDR2 SASEGT. The CDR3 region is CASSEVIQGGGNQPQHF. CDR3 in DNA: TGTGCCAGCAGTGAAGTGATACAGGGGGGCGGAAATCAGCCCCAGCATTTT.

The CDR3, as DNA: TGTGCCAGCAGCTTAACCGGGGTGGCTAGTGAATACAATGAGCAGTTCTTC. Protein sequence: CASSLTGVASEYNEQFF. This chain links TRBV7-3 with TRBJ2-1; a weak D match, TRBD2 (5 bases). Between the trimmed V and J ends, which lost 0 bases and 4 bases, there was a span of 16 bases. Germline V gene sequence: CDR1 SGHTA, CDR2 FQGTGA. The CDR3 totals 17 residues.

The gene calls are TRBV4-3 and TRBJ2-7, with 9 bases that match TRBD2. Germline CDR1 and CDR2: LGHNA and YSLEER. Losses at the gene ends were 0 bases for V and 2 bases for J; bases not matched to a gene: 11. CDR3 length equals 18 residues. As DNA, the CDR3 is TGCGCCAGCAGCCAAGATCTGGCTAGCGGGATGGCACCCTACGAGCAGTACTTC. Amino acid sequence: CASSQDLASGMAPYEQYF.

This clone was observed a handful of times. The genes are TRBV6-4 and TRBJ2-1; TRBD2 aligns across 10 bases. V shed 4 bases, J shed 8 bases, and the junction held 8 bases outside the gene matches. CDR3 size: 15 residues. Germline CDR1 reads MRHNA; CDR2 reads SNTAGT. This CDR3 is CASSVLAGETYEQFF. In DNA, the CDR3 is TGTGCCAGCAGTGTGCTAGCGGGAGAGACATATGAGCAGTTCTTC.

The chain has TRBV4-3 and TRBJ2-7, with 7 bases that match TRBD2. V was pared by 0 bases and J by 0 bases, with 2 bases of the junction left unmatched. The V gene's germline CDR1 is LGHNA and CDR2 YSLEER. This CDR3 comprises 15 residues. The CDR3 is CASSQERGSSYEQYF. CDR3 nucleotide sequence: TGCGCCAGCAGCCAAGAGCGGGGGTCCTCCTACGAGCAGTACTTC.

V gene TRBV2 combines with J gene TRBJ1-4, with D tentatively TRBD1 (6 bases). Germline assignment: CDR1 SNHLY and CDR2 FYNNEI. This CDR3 is built from 15 residues. With 2 bases removed from V and 10 bases from J, the gap between germline ends came to 17 bases. CDR3 region: CASSEITGTSRKLFF. The CDR3 bases are TGTGCCAGCAGTGAAATAACAGGGACATCGAGAAAACTGTTTTTT.

The chain couples TRBV9 to TRBJ2-2; D is uncertain. The CDR3 is made up of 13 amino acids. V lost 4 bases and J 2 bases, leaving 6 bases between the germline ends. Germline-derived CDR1 and CDR2 are SGDLS and YYNGEE. The CDR3 nucleotides read TGTGCCAGCAGCCCCGTTAACACCGGGGAGCTGTTTTTT. It encodes CASSPVNTGELFF.

The V gene is TRBV30, the J gene TRBJ1-5; no firm D call. The V end lost 8 bases, the J end lost 0 bases, and 14 bases lay between the germline ends. Germline CDR1 and CDR2: GTSNPN and SVGIG (reference sequence). This CDR3 comprises 14 residues. The CDR3 protein is CAASGEFSNQPQHF. CDR3 sequence (DNA): TGTGCCGCTTCCGGGGAATTTAGCAATCAGCCCCAGCATTTT.